This T cell receptor (beta chain) originates from a study of glioma-infiltrating T cells. Study-wide findings and caveats: Gliomas, especially low-grade, showed above-expected tissue-blood divergence; non-neoplastic patients showed below. Very few CDR3 sequences were shared between tissue and blood.

This clonotype was picked up one time. The antigen remains undetermined. As the CDR3 is not closed by the conserved phenylalanine or tryptophan, this likely results from a read error. The iRepertoire nested amplicon-rescue multiplex PCR amplified TCR alpha and beta CDR3s from RNA. One-step reverse transcription and amplification started from about 100-400 ng of tissue mRNA or PBMC total RNA. Using its own MiXCR run on the multiplex PCR reads, TCRdb lists one record per CDR3 protein. The sample shows around 180,000 distinct CDR3 sequences, roughly 45% of them seen only once. Looked up from germline, CDR1 is MGHRA and CDR2 is YSYEKL. The CDR3 is made up of 15 amino acids.

The V gene is TRBV4-1, the J gene TRBJ2-1; TRBD2 agrees at 8 bases. Sequencing was done on a sample of glioma tissue, nonneoplastic brain tissue, or PBMCs (not recorded which). The TCR originated in a human donor with low-grade glioma or glioblastoma, undergoing nonglioma brain surgery, or in good health (not recorded which). Written as DNA, the CDR3 is TGTGCCAGCAGCCGAGGGACTAGGGTAGACAATGAGCAGTTCTCC. Its protein product is CASSRGTRVDNEQFS.